One and the same sample provided the 19 T cell receptor beta chains below, sequenced in a study of T cell repertoires in cytomegalovirus infection. TCRdb reprocessed the reads with MiXCR, giving one entry per CDR3 protein. The table shows about 260,000 distinct CDR3 sequences, with around 8.7% occurring only once. The specimen sequenced was PBMCs. The receptors were sampled from a human donor in good health (CMV status not recorded). Some clones in this sample may be carry-over from other donors' samples.

In this sample, this clonotype turned up many times. The chain employs TRBV7-2 and TRBJ2-7; the match to TRBD1 covers 8 bases. Germline lookup yields CDR1 SGHTA and CDR2 FQGNSA. Germline trimming cut 2 bases from V and 1 base from J; bases unmatched to any gene: 10. The CDR3 contains 17 residues. CDR3 coding DNA: TGTGCCAGCAGCTTATTGACTCCCCGGACAGGGTCCTACGAGCAGTACTTC. Protein product: CASSLLTPRTGSYEQYF.

This clonotype was found many times. The CDR3 region has the DNA TGTGCCAGCAGCCAACTGGGGGCCCCCCCGGATGAGCAGTTCTTC. It encodes CASSQLGAPPDEQFF. J is TRBJ2-1 and V is TRBV4-2; D is possibly TRBD1 (6 bases). V was cut by 2 bases and J by 8 bases, with 16 bases left in between. CDR1 is LGHNA, CDR2 YNFKEQ, per germline. This CDR3 is built from 15 residues.

The J gene is TRBJ1-1, the V gene TRBV28; possibly TRBD1 for D (6 bases). CDR1 is MDHEN and CDR2 is SYDVKM in the germline V gene. Deletions cut 5 bases from V and 0 bases from J, with 13 bases between. The CDR3 runs 15 residues. CDR3 region: CASSPPPGVNTEAFF. DNA of the CDR3: TGTGCCAGCAGTCCTCCCCCAGGGGTGAACACTGAAGCTTTCTTT.

This clonotype appeared a few times. The chain combines TRBV19 with TRBJ1-3; D not certain. The CDR3 is 11 amino acids. Per the germline V gene, CDR1 is LNHDA and CDR2 is SQIVND (reference sequence). The V end lost 8 bases, the J end lost 6 bases, and 8 bases lay between the germline ends. For the CDR3, the DNA is TGTGCCAGTCGAAAACTAAACACCATATATTTT. Encoded protein: CASRKLNTIYF.

V is TRBV30 and J is TRBJ2-1; TRBD2 agrees at 7 bases. This CDR3 comprises 13 residues. With V trimmed by 8 bases and J by 9 bases, 13 bases remained unmatched. CDR1 and CDR2 from the germline V gene are GTSNPN and SVGIG (reference sequence). As DNA, the CDR3 is TGTGCCCGAGCAGTAGCGGGCAAGCGTGAGCAGTTCTTC. Protein product: CARAVAGKREQFF.

This clonotype was picked up many times. The chain combines TRBV24-1 with TRBJ2-5; 7 bases are a match to TRBD1. J was trimmed by 1 base and V by 5 bases; bases with no gene match: 6. CDR1 KGHDR and CDR2 SFDVKD come from the germline V gene. This CDR3 spans 15 amino acids. Here the CDR3 reads CATSGTTGSQETQYF. The CDR3 bases are TGTGCCACCAGTGGGACGACAGGGAGCCAAGAGACCCAGTACTTC.

This clonotype was counted at least ten times. The J gene is TRBJ2-7, the V gene TRBV7-2; D possibly corresponds to TRBD1 (6 bases). From germline, CDR1 is SGHTA and CDR2 FQGNSA. The CDR3 extends over 16 amino acids. Trimming took off 6 bases at V and 1 base at J, with 19 bases between the two ends. The CDR3 nucleotides are TGTGCCAGCAGTCTTAGGGGAACAGGGAGTTCCTACGAGCAGTACTTC. It translates to CASSLRGTGSSYEQYF.

A few counts support this clonotype. This chain connects TRBV7-2 to TRBJ2-7; D ambiguous. Between the trimmed V and J ends, which lost 0 bases and 2 bases, there was a span of 11 bases. CDR3 length: 15 amino acids. Germline V CDR1 and CDR2: SGHTA, FQGNSA. The CDR3, as DNA: TGTGCCAGCAGCTTAGCAGGCCACCCTCCCTACGAGCAGTACTTC. Residues: CASSLAGHPPYEQYF.

This sequence joins TRBV28 and TRBJ2-7, with TRBD2 as a possible D gene (5 bases). Trimming stripped 6 bases from V and 7 bases from J, with 7 bases between. The germline V gene has CDR1 MDHEN and CDR2 SYDVKM. This CDR3 is built from 10 residues. The CDR3 coding sequence is TGTGCCAGCAGCCGGGGAGAGCAGTACTTC. Amino acid sequence: CASSRGEQYF.

The J gene is TRBJ2-7, the V gene TRBV6-2 or TRBV6-3; D uncertain. This CDR3 region has 12 residues. Trimming pared 6 bases from V and 3 bases from J, leaving 9 bases between. CDR1 is MNHEY and CDR2 is SVGEGT in the germline V gene. The CDR3 sequence: CASRVEFYEQYF. For the CDR3, the DNA is TGTGCCAGCAGGGTGGAGTTCTACGAGCAGTACTTC.

The chain couples TRBV2 to TRBJ1-4, with a tentative D call TRBD1 (6 bases). Germline lookup yields CDR1 SNHLY and CDR2 FYNNEI. The CDR3 totals 14 residues. V dropped 3 bases and J dropped 8 bases, with 13 bases sitting between them. The CDR3 protein is CASSDAGVEEKLFF. The CDR3 coding sequence is TGTGCCAGCAGTGATGCAGGGGTGGAGGAAAAACTGTTTTTT.

Regarding this clonotype: A read error may explain this, as a much larger clone is one base away. The CDR3 reads CASSMGENREGYTF. In DNA, the CDR3 is TGTGCCAGCAGCATGGGGGAAAACAGAGAGGGCTACACCTTC. The chain links TRBV7-2 to TRBJ1-2; tentatively, D is TRBD1 (5 bases). Germline-derived CDR1 and CDR2 are SGHTA and FQGNSA. Between the trimmed V and J ends, which lost 5 bases and 8 bases, there was a span of 18 bases. This CDR3 comprises 14 residues.

This clonotype was counted a few times. V gene TRBV25-1 combines with J gene TRBJ2-2, with TRBD1 identical over 9 bases. V was pared by 2 bases and J by 7 bases, with 5 bases of the junction left unmatched. Germline assignment: CDR1 MGHDK and CDR2 SYGVNS. The CDR3 is 15 amino acids. This chain's CDR3 is CASSENRGLVGELFF. The CDR3 DNA reads as TGTGCCAGCAGTGAAAACAGGGGGCTGGTCGGGGAGCTGTTTTTT.

The chain employs TRBV7-6 and TRBJ1-5, with D possibly TRBD1 on 5 matching bases. Germline values: CDR1 SGHVS, CDR2 FNYEAQ. The CDR3 has 14 residues. Trimming shortened V by 1 base and J by 7 bases, and 11 bases separated the two germline ends. The DNA for the CDR3 is TGTGCCAGCAGCTTAGAGGGCAGGGCCCAGCCCCAGCATTTT. It is translated as CASSLEGRAQPQHF.

This clonotype was picked up a small number of times. This rearrangement joins TRBV25-1 to TRBJ2-5; 9 bases match TRBD1. V was clipped by 2 bases and J by 3 bases; unmatched bases: 4. CDR1 is MGHDK and CDR2 is SYGVNS in the germline V gene. CDR3 size: 15 residues. CDR3 region: CASSETGTGKETQYF. In nucleotides, the CDR3 is TGTGCCAGCAGTGAAACCGGGACAGGGAAAGAGACCCAGTACTTC.

This clonotype was detected ten times or more. The chain links TRBV2 to TRBJ2-1; 10 bases agree with TRBD2. The V gene end was trimmed by 3 bases and the J gene end by 0 bases; junction bases not matched to a gene: 2. The CDR3 is 16 residues long. The germline CDR1 and CDR2 sequences are SNHLY and FYNNEI. The CDR3 region is CASSDPSGGSYNEQFF. DNA for the CDR3: TGTGCCAGCAGTGACCCTAGCGGGGGCTCCTACAATGAGCAGTTCTTC.

This clonotype was found many times. The V and J genes are TRBV7-2 and TRBJ2-1; 15 bases fit TRBD2. Germline lookup yields CDR1 SGHTA and CDR2 FQGNSA. The CDR3 length is 19 residues. Unmatched junction bases numbered 10, after V lost 3 bases and J lost 4 bases. The CDR3 protein is CASSFTLGTSGGSYNEQFF. CDR3 sequence (DNA): TGTGCCAGCAGCTTCACTCTGGGGACTAGCGGGGGGTCGTACAATGAGCAGTTCTTC.

There are many counts of this clonotype. CDR3 amino acids: CASSTGLAGGPGNIQYF. CDR3 coding DNA: TGTGCCAGTAGTACGGGACTAGCGGGAGGGCCAGGAAACATTCAGTACTTC. V is TRBV19 and J is TRBJ2-4; 16 nucleotides line up with TRBD2. V gave up 4 bases and J gave up 6 bases; unmatched junction bases: 6. CDR1 and CDR2 (germline): LNHDA, SQIVND (reference sequence). This CDR3 contains 17 residues.

The chain joins TRBV20-1 to TRBJ1-1; D may be TRBD1 (6 bases). Germline V gene data show CDR1 as DFQATT and CDR2 as SNEGSKA (reference sequence). The V gene lost 6 bases and the J gene lost 4 bases, with 15 bases spanning the gap. CDR3 size: 13 residues. The CDR3 bases are TGCAGTGCCTGGGGGCAGTGGGGCACTGAAGCTTTCTTT. This gives the protein CSAWGQWGTEAFF.